This T cell receptor (beta chain) was profiled in a study of blood T cell repertoires in COVID-19. Looking at the study overall: Donors in the United States, Italy and Spain gave samples during acute or convalescent COVID-19. T cells, B-cell-depleted T cells, or PBMCs provided the cDNA or gDNA that served as material.

Source study methods: Nucleated cell counts were estimated from reference gene primer amplification. The data were produced by immunoSEQ multiplex PCR, yet TCRdb's version contains in-frame clones alone and is incomplete. V and J calls plus clone size are reproduced from that table; the DNA served to infer D and trimming. The sample shows some 320,000 clones, about 90% of them seen only once. V lost 2 bases and J 4 bases, leaving 13 bases between the germline ends. The CDR3 runs to 15 residues. CDR1 and CDR2 from the germline V gene are LGHNA and YSLEER. Sequenced sample: peripheral blood. This sequence originates from a woman aged 50 to 60 who had recovered from COVID-19. The chain recombines TRBV4-3 with TRBJ2-3, with a weak D call TRBD1 (6 bases). Here the CDR3 DNA reads TGCGCCAGCAGCCAACAGGGGAATAGTGCAGATACGCAGTATTTT. This sequence encodes CASSQQGNSADTQYF.